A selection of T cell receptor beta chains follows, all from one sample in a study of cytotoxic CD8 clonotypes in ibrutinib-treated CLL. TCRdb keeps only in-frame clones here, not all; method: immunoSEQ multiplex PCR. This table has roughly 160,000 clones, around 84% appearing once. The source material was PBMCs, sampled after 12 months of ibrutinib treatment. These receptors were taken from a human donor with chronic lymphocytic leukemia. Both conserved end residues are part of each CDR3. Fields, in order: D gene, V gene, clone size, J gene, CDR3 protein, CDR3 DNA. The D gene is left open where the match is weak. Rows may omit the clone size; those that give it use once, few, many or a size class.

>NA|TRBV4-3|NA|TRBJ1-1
CASSLKTTNTEAFF
TGCGCCAGCAGCCTAAAAACAACTAACACTGAAGCTTTCTTT
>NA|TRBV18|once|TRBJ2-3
CASSPGLTDTQYF
TGTGCCAGCTCACCTGGCCTCACAGATACGCAGTATTTT
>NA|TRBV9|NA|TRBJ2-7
CASSVDWSGSGEQYF
TGTGCCAGCAGCGTAGATTGGTCGGGGTCTGGCGAGCAGTACTTC
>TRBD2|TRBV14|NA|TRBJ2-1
CASSQVSSGSNEQFF
TGTGCCAGCAGCCAAGTGTCTAGCGGGTCTAATGAGCAGTTCTTC
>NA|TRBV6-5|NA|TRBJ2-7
CASGEQGGITSQYF
TGTGCCAGCGGAGAACAGGGGGGGATTACTTCGCAGTACTTC
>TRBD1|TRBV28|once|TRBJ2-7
CASTDGGTGLYEQYF
TGTGCCAGCACCGACGGGGGGACAGGGCTTTACGAGCAGTACTTC
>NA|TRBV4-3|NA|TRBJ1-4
CASSREGSYNEKLFF
TGCGCCAGCAGCCGGGAGGGATCTTATAATGAAAAACTGTTTTTT
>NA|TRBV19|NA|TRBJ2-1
CASSIMAGRSYNEQFF
TGTGCCAGTAGTATTATGGCAGGGAGATCCTACAATGAGCAGTTCTTC
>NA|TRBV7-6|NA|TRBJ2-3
CASSQAVRGDTQYF
TGTGCCAGCAGCCAAGCCGTCAGAGGAGATACGCAGTATTTT
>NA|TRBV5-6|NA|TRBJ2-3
CASSLVGQGTDTQYF
TGTGCCAGCAGCTTGGTGGGACAAGGCACAGATACGCAGTATTTT
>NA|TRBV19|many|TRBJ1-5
CASSPQGLQPQHF
TGTGCCAGTAGTCCGCAGGGTTTGCAGCCCCAGCATTTT
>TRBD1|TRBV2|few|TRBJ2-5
CASRTQGILETQYF
TGTGCCAGCAGGACACAGGGGATTCTGGAGACCCAGTACTTC
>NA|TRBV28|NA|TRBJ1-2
CASTLWGGGVNYGYTF
TGTGCCAGCACCCTCTGGGGGGGAGGGGTTAACTATGGCTACACCTTC
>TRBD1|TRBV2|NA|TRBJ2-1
CASRSDRASYNEQFF
TGTGCCAGCAGATCCGACAGGGCGTCCTACAATGAGCAGTTCTTC
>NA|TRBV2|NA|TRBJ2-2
CASSGTENTGELFF
TGTGCCAGCTCCGGGACGGAGAACACCGGGGAGCTGTTTTTT
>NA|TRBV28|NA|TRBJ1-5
CASRGIQGLGGGPQHF
TGTGCCAGCAGGGGGATCCAGGGGCTTGGGGGTGGGCCCCAGCATTTT
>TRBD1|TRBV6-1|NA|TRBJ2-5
CASSEGGQGMETQYF
TGTGCCAGCAGTGAAGGAGGACAGGGTATGGAGACCCAGTACTTC
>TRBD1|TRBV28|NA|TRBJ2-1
CASSFGTDNEQFF
TGTGCCAGCAGTTTCGGGACAGACAATGAGCAGTTCTTC
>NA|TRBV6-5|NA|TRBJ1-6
CASSYERDGNSPLHF
TGTGCCAGCAGTTACGAACGGGACGGAAATTCACCCCTCCACTTT
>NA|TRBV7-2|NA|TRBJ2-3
CASSTDQGTQYF
TGTGCCAGCAGCACGGACCAAGGTACGCAGTATTTT
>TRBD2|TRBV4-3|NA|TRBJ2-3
CASTLRGGPTDTQYF
TGCGCCAGCACCCTCCGCGGGGGGCCCACAGATACGCAGTATTTT
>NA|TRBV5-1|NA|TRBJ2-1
CASSLSTASSYNEQFF
TGCGCCAGCAGCCTATCTACCGCCAGCTCCTACAATGAGCAGTTCTTC
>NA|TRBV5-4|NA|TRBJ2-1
CASSPIGGPFDEQFF
TGTGCCAGCAGCCCTATCGGGGGGCCGTTCGATGAGCAGTTCTTC
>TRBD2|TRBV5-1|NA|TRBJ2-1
CASSDGAGGSYNEQFF
TGCGCCAGCAGCGACGGGGCGGGGGGCTCCTACAATGAGCAGTTCTTC
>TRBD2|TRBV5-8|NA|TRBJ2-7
CASSGMTTSGRYEQYF
TGTGCCAGCAGCGGTATGACTACTAGCGGGAGATACGAGCAGTACTTC
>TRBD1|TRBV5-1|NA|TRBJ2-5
CASSLAGTGGFETQYF
TGCGCCAGCAGCTTGGCCGGGACAGGGGGCTTCGAGACCCAGTACTTC
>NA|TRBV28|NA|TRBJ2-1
CASSRGSGGSYNEQFF
TGTGCCAGCAGCCGTGGGAGCGGAGGGTCTTACAATGAGCAGTTCTTC